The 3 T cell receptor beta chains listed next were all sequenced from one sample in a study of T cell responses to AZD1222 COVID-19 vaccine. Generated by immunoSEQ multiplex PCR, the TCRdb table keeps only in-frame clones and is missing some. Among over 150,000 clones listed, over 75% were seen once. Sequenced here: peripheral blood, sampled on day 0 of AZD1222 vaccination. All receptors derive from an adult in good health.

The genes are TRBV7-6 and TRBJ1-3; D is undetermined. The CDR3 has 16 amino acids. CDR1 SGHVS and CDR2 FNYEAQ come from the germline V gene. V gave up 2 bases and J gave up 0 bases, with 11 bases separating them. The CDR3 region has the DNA TGTGCCAGCAGCTTAACGCAGGCTGACTCTGGAAACACCATATATTTT. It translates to CASSLTQADSGNTIYF.

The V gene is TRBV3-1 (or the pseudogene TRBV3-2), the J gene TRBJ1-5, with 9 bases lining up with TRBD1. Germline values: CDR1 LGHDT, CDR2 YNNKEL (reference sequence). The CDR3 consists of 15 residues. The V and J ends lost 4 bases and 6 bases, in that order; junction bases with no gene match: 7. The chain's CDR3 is CASSPMGTGTQPQHF. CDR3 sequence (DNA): TGTGCCAGCAGCCCGATGGGGACAGGGACTCAGCCCCAGCATTTT.

The CDR3 coding sequence is TGTGCCAGCAGTTACTCCCGAGGGCCGGGGGATGGTGGCTACACCTTC. Translated: CASSYSRGPGDGGYTF. This chain connects TRBV6-5 to TRBJ1-2; a possible D gene is TRBD1 (5 bases). Germline CDR1 is MNHEY and CDR2 is SVGAGI. V dropped 0 bases and J dropped 7 bases, with 18 bases sitting between them. There are 16 residues in the CDR3.